The 23 T cell receptor beta chains below were found in one sample sequenced in a study of monozygotic twins with inflammatory bowel disease. TCRdb reanalyzed the 5' RACE reads, giving one entry per CDR3 protein sequence and no DNA. Its listing shows about 210,000 distinct CDR3 sequences. The source material was blood. All receptors derive from a human donor with ulcerative colitis or Crohn's disease, or a healthy co-twin of an affected twin (not recorded which).

V gene TRBV12-3 or TRBV12-4 combines with J gene TRBJ1-1. The CDR3 spans 13 residues. CDR3 amino acids: CASSLWNYTEAFF.

This CDR3 reads CASSLGAYTGELFF. The chain is built from TRBV5-1 and TRBJ2-2. Looked up from germline, CDR1 is SGHRS and CDR2 is YFSETQ. This CDR3 comprises 14 residues.

The chain has TRBV15 and TRBJ2-7. The CDR3 sequence is 14 residues long. From germline, CDR1 is LNHNV and CDR2 YYDKDF (reference sequence). The CDR3 sequence: CATSREAGLYEQYF.

The chain carries TRBV4-2 and TRBJ2-3. Germline-derived CDR1 and CDR2 are LGHNA and YNFKEQ. The CDR3 has 15 amino acids. This CDR3 is CASSQVLTSTDTQYF.

CDR3 amino acids: CASSLNQVPNSPLHF. The gene calls are TRBV5-1 and TRBJ1-6. The CDR3 is made up of 15 amino acids. Germline V gene sequence: CDR1 SGHRS, CDR2 YFSETQ.

The CDR3 spells CASSPNVGHPQETQYF. J is TRBJ2-5 and V is TRBV18; TCRdb gives TRBD1 as the D gene, but with no DNA this cannot be confirmed. The germline CDR1 and CDR2 sequences are KGHSH and LQKENI. The CDR3 sequence is 16 residues long.

This chain connects TRBV6-5 to TRBJ2-4; absent DNA, TCRdb's TRBD1 call cannot be checked. The germline V gene encodes CDR1 MNHEY and CDR2 SVGAGI. The CDR3 extends over 15 amino acids. CDR3 residues: CASSYSEWGLDIQYF.

The chain uses TRBV7-2 and TRBJ1-2; with no DNA, the TCRdb D assignment of TRBD1 cannot be verified. The germline V gene has CDR1 SGHTA and CDR2 FQGNSA. CDR3 length: 15 residues. The CDR3 reads CASSPGGVGPYGYTF.

V is TRBV5-1 and J is TRBJ2-7; the D gene TCRdb calls, TRBD1, cannot be checked with no DNA. CDR1 is SGHRS, CDR2 YFSETQ, per germline. The length of the CDR3 is 15 residues. The chain's CDR3 is CASSPGLDSLYEQYF. Full variable domain (rest looked up from reference TRBV5-1 and TRBJ2-7): KAGVTQTPRYLIKTRGQQVTLSCSPISGHRSVSWYQQTPGQGLQFLFEYFSETQRNKGNFPGRFSGRQFSNSRSEMNVSTLELGDSALYLCASSPGLDSLYEQYFGPGTRLTVT.

The rearrangement uses TRBV6-2 or TRBV6-3 and TRBJ2-1; TCRdb selects TRBD1, and the lack of DNA leaves this call unchecked. This CDR3 spans 15 amino acids. CDR1 is MNHEY, CDR2 SVGEGT, per germline. CDR3 protein: CASSSQTGAGNEQFF.

The chain links TRBV6-1 to TRBJ1-2; there is no DNA to check the TCRdb D call of TRBD1. The CDR3 totals 15 residues. The germline V gene encodes CDR1 MNHNS and CDR2 SASEGT. This chain's CDR3 is CASMLSGAGDYGYTF.

The chain employs TRBV5-1 and TRBJ1-1. The germline gives CDR1 SGHRS, CDR2 YFSETQ. The CDR3 totals 14 residues. Here the CDR3 reads CASSLFWTATEAFF.

The CDR3 reads CASSETSGTYNEQFF. The rearrangement links TRBV5-4 to TRBJ2-1; TCRdb's D gene call, TRBD2, goes unchecked for lack of DNA. This CDR3 is built from 15 residues. Germline V gene data show CDR1 as SGHNT and CDR2 as YYREEE (reference sequence). Full variable domain (outside the CDR3, taken from reference TRBV5-4 and TRBJ2-1): ETGVTQSPTHLIKTRGQQVTLRCSSQSGHNTVSWYQQALGQGPQFIFQYYREEENGRGNFPPRFSGLQFPNYSSELNVNALELDDSALYLCASSETSGTYNEQFFGPGTRLTVL.

The chain carries TRBV13 and TRBJ2-2; TCRdb calls TRBD1, which cannot be checked without DNA. This CDR3 comprises 17 residues. Looked up from germline, CDR1 is PRHDT and CDR2 is FYEKMQ (reference sequence). CDR3 protein: CASSFFPGQGATGELFF.

The V gene is TRBV28, the J gene TRBJ1-2; TCRdb gives TRBD1 as the D gene, but with no DNA this cannot be confirmed. The germline CDR1 and CDR2 sequences are MDHEN and SYDVKM. This CDR3 is 14 amino acids long. The CDR3 here is CASSFVRGLGGYTF.

J is TRBJ1-3 and V is TRBV5-5. CDR3 length: 15 amino acids. In germline, CDR1 is SGHKS, CDR2 YYEKEE (reference sequence). This chain's CDR3 is CASSLDLGSGNTIYF.

V usage is TRBV7-8 and J usage is TRBJ2-1; the TCRdb call, TRBD2, lacks DNA for checking. This CDR3 region has 15 residues. CDR1 is SGHVS and CDR2 is FQNEAQ in the germline V gene. The CDR3: CASSLMGTSVNEQFF.

V usage is TRBV7-2 and J usage is TRBJ2-2; TCRdb selects TRBD1, and the lack of DNA leaves this call unchecked. Germline V gives CDR1 SGHTA, CDR2 FQGNSA. This CDR3 spans 16 amino acids. The CDR3 spells CASSADRGRFTGELFF.

This chain uses TRBV12-3 or TRBV12-4 with TRBJ1-6; lacking DNA, the TRBD1 call made by TCRdb goes unchecked. The CDR3 runs to 18 residues. The CDR3 sequence: CASTSGQSLSSYNSPLHF.

V and J are TRBV28 and TRBJ1-5; TCRdb outputs TRBD1, but without DNA this stays unchecked. The germline gives CDR1 MDHEN, CDR2 SYDVKM. This CDR3 region has 19 residues. The CDR3 sequence is CASSFKLLLRARSNQPQHF.

CDR3 loop: CASSLYGNTEAFF. V usage is TRBV7-9 and J usage is TRBJ1-1. The CDR3 is 13 residues long. Germline CDR1 reads SEHNR; CDR2 reads FQNEAQ (reference sequence).

The chain joins TRBV7-2 to TRBJ1-3. Germline V gene data show CDR1 as SGHTA and CDR2 as FQGNSA. This CDR3 region has 15 residues. Here the CDR3 reads CASSLGRPPGNTIYF.

V gene TRBV12-3 or TRBV12-4 combines with J gene TRBJ2-3; TCRdb names TRBD1, which stays unverified in the absence of DNA. There are 16 residues in the CDR3. CDR3 amino acids: CASSLGAGSSTDTQYF.